The 2 T cell receptor beta chains given below trace back to one sample, sequenced in a study of T-cell reconstitution after alpha-beta-depleted transplantation in children. Using unique molecular identifiers, the investigators prepared the TCRbeta library. TCRdb called the PCR reads again in MiXCR, with one record for every CDR3 protein. The sample lists approximately 210,000 distinct CDR3 sequences; around a sixth were seen once. The source was PBMCs, mostly from graft donor cells, collected 360 days after TCRalphabeta/CD19-depleted stem cell transplant. The source is a male patient aged 2-10 years who had a stem cell transplant for acute lymphoblastic leukemia, so the T cells may come from the graft donor.

The chain recombines TRBV3-1 with TRBJ2-2; the D is unclear. The CDR3 is made up of 15 amino acids. Germline-derived CDR1 and CDR2 are LGHDT and YNNKEL (reference sequence). Trimming took 0 bases from V and 7 from J, leaving 12 bases between them. The CDR3 DNA reads as TGTGCCAGCAGCCAAGATTTTGGCAATCTCGGGGAGCTGTTTTTT. This encodes CASSQDFGNLGELFF.

This clonotype was observed a few times. The CDR3 bases are TGCAGTGCTAGACCCATTCAGGGGGAAGGGCAGTACTTC. It specifies CSARPIQGEGQYF. The chain combines TRBV20-1 with TRBJ2-7; 7 bases are a match to TRBD1. V lost 2 bases to trimming and J lost 9 bases; unmatched junction nucleotides: 10. CDR1 DFQATT and CDR2 SNEGSKA come from the germline V gene (reference sequence). The CDR3 has 13 amino acids.